Included here is one T cell receptor beta chain sequence, with context. CDR1 is SGHTA and CDR2 is FQGNSA in the germline V gene. The CDR3 is 14 residues long. The trim removed 1 base at V and 10 bases at J, leaving 7 bases unmatched. Sequencing was performed with immunoSEQ multiplex PCR; in TCRdb, only in-frame clones are kept and a portion is missing. This sample has approximately 250,000 clones; approximately 86% occur once, and the top ten carry around 5.5%. The sample is drawn from a study of blood T cell repertoires in COVID-19. V usage is TRBV7-2 and J usage is TRBJ2-1; TRBD2 matches at 7 bases. The sample consisted of peripheral blood. This TCR derives from a human donor in a cohort sampled during active COVID-19. The CDR3 DNA reads TGTGCCAGCAGCTTAGACGGGAGGTCAGGAGAGCAGTTCTTC. It yields the protein CASSLDGRSGEQFF.